In its sample, the clone carrying this T cell receptor (beta chain) was seen a few times. Its matching antigen is unknown. These data originate in a study of T cell repertoires in cytomegalovirus infection. On the study more broadly: The study used recently identified HLA-C-restricted and well-studied HLA-B-restricted CMV epitopes. Matching HLA type and CMV infection were both indicated by public TCR beta signatures.

The V end was cut by 3 bases, the J end by 3 bases, with 12 bases between. CDR1 and CDR2 (germline): SQVTM, ANQGSEA. The CDR3 has 13 amino acids. TCRdb analysed the reads with MiXCR anew, one entry per CDR3 protein. There are 69,000 or so distinct CDR3 sequences in the sample; around 30% occur only once, and 45% to 65% lies in the top ten. Whole-study results and caveats: Carriers of CMV and the relevant HLA type were discriminated by public TCR beta frequency. HLA-C-restricted, CMV-specific TCR beta clonotypes were dominant ex vivo.

The V gene is TRBV29-1, the J gene TRBJ2-7, with D perhaps given as TRBD1 or TRBD2 (5 bases each). The sequenced sample was CD8+ T cells from cultured PBMCs, obtained from culture after CMV antigen stimulation. This receptor was taken from a human donor in good health (CMV status not recorded). Some clones in this sample may be carry-over from other donors' samples. The CDR3 bases are TGCAGCGTTGAGGGAGCCAGGGACTACGAGCAGTACTTC. This codes for CSVEGARDYEQYF.